This T cell receptor (beta chain) was recorded in a study of spatial heterogeneity in lung cancer. TCR cDNA molecules each carried a unique molecular identifier. TCRdb reprocessed the 5' RACE reads with MiXCR, giving one entry per CDR3 protein. The sample gives some 39,000 distinct CDR3 sequences, approximately 7% of which show up once; about two fifths is in the top ten. Specified time point: sample taken at primary tumor resection. The cohort: roughly 72 early-stage, untreated non-small cell lung cancer patients. Tumor, nontumor lung or frozen PBMC supplied whole RNA that was sequenced unsorted. This clonotype occurred many times. CDR1 is MDHEN, CDR2 SYDVKM, per germline. The CDR3 extends over 12 amino acids. Trimming left V 2 bases short and J 8 bases short, with 4 bases between.

This TCR was recovered from a female donor with early-stage non-small cell lung cancer. The sample was PBMCs, taken at surgery. The chain joins TRBV28 to TRBJ1-6; D call uncertain. CDR3 in amino acids: CASSLQDSPLHF. The CDR3 nucleotides are TGTGCCAGCAGTTTACAAGATTCACCCCTCCACTTT. The entire variable domain, with the rest obtained from reference TRBV28 and TRBJ1-6, is as follows: DVKVTQSSRYLVKRTGEKVFLECVQDMDHENMFWYRQDPGLGLRLIYFSYDVKMKEKGDIPEGYSVSREKKERFSLILESASTNQTSMYLCASSLQDSPLHFGNGTRLTVT.